This T cell receptor beta chain appears in the sequencing data of a study of cytomegalovirus exposure and HLA in healthy donors. Study-wide points: In presence/absence analyses, roughly uniform sequencing depth across donors was assumed.

Turning to this clone: The target antigen is unknown.

Unmatched junction bases numbered 5, after V lost 9 bases and J lost 1 base. The CDR3 contains 13 residues. CDR1 and CDR2 (germline): MNHEY, SMNVEV (reference sequence). Vbeta (60) and Jbeta (13) primers were used in the PCR. The table came from immunoSEQ multiplex PCR; TCRdb's copy has only in-frame clones and leaves some out. The sample has under 200,000 clones, around 80% seen once. The material sequenced was PBMCs. The sequence was obtained from a young woman in good health and CMV-seropositive. This chain joins TRBV27 and TRBJ2-5; TRBD2 agrees at 7 bases. The CDR3 spells CASRGLTQETQYF. CDR3 sequence (DNA): TGTGCCAGTAGGGGACTAACCCAAGAGACCCAGTACTTC.